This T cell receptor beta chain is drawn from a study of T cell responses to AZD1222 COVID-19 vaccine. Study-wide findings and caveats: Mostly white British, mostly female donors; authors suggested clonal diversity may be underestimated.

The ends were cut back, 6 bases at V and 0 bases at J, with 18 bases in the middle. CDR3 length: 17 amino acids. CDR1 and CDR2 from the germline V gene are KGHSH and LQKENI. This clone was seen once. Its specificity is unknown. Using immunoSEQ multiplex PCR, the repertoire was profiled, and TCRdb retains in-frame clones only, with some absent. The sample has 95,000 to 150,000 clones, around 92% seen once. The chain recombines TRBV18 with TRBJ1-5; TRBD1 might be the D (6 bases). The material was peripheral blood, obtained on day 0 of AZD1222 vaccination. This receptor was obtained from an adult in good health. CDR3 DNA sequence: TGTGCCAGCTCGCTGGGGGGCAGCTCTTATAGCAATCAGCCCCAGCATTTT. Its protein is CASSLGGSSYSNQPQHF.